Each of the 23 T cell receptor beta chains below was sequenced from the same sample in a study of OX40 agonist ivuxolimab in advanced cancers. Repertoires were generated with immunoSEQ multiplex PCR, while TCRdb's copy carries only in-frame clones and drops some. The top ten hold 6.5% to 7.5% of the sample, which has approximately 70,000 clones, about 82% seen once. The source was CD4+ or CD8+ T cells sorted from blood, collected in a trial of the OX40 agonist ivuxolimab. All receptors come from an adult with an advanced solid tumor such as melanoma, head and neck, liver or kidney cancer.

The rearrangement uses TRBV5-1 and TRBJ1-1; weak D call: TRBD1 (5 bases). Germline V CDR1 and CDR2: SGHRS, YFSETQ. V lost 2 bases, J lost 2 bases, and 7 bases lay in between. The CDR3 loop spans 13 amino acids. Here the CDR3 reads CASSFGANTEAFF. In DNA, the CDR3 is TGCGCCAGCAGCTTTGGGGCTAACACTGAAGCTTTCTTT.

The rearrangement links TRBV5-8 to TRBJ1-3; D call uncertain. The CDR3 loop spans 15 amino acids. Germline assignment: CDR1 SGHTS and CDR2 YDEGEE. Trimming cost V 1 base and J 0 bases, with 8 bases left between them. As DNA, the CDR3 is TGTGCCAGCAGCTTGATAGGGTACTCTGGAAACACCATATATTTT. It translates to CASSLIGYSGNTIYF.

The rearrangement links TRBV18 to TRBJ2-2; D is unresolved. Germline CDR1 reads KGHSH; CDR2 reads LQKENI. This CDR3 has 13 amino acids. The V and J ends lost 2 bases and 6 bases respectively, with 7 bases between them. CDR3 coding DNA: TGTGCCAGCTCACCAACAGTCGCCGGGGAGCTGTTTTTT. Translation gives CASSPTVAGELFF.

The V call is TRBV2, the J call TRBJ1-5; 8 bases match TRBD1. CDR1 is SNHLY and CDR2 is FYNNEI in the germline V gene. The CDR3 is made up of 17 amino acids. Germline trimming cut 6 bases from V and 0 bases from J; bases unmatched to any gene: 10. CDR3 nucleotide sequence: TGTGCCAGCAGGACCGGGACAGGAAGCTATAGCAATCAGCCCCAGCATTTT. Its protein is CASRTGTGSYSNQPQHF.

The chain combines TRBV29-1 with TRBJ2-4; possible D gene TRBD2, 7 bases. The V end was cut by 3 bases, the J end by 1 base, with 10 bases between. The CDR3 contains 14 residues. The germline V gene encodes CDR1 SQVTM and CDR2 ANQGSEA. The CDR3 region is CSVEGGAAKNIQYF. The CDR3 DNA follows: TGCAGCGTTGAGGGGGGGGCGGCCAAAAACATTCAGTACTTC. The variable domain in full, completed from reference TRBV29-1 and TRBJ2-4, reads SAVISQKPSRDICQRGTSLTIQCQVDSQVTMMFWYRQQPGQSLTLIATANQGSEATYESGFVIDKFPISRPNLTFSTLTVSNMSPEDSSIYLCSVEGGAAKNIQYFGAGTRLSVL.

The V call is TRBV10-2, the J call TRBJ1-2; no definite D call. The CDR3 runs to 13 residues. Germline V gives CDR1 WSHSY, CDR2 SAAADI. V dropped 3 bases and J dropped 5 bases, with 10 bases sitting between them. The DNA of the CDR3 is TGCGCCAGCAGTGACTTTCCCCTGTATGGCTACACCTTC. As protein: CASSDFPLYGYTF.

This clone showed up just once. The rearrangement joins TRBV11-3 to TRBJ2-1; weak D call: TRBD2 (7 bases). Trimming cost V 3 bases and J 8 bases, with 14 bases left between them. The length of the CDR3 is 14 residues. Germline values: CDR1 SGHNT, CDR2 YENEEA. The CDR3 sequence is CASSFSGPGDEQFF. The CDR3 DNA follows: TGTGCCAGCAGCTTTAGCGGGCCAGGGGATGAGCAGTTCTTC.

The CDR3 nucleotides read TGTGCCATCAGTTCAGGGGACTACAATGAGCAGTTCTTC. As protein: CAISSGDYNEQFF. The chain has TRBV10-3 and TRBJ2-1; weak D call: TRBD1 (6 bases). V gave up 5 bases and J gave up 3 bases, with 8 bases separating them. The CDR3 extends over 13 amino acids. Germline CDR1 is ENHRY and CDR2 is SYGVKD.

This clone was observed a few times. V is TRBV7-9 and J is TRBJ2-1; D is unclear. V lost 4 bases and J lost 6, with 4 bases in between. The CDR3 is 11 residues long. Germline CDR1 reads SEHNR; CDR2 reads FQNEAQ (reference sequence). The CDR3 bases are TGTGCCAGCAGCTGGGGCAATGAGCAGTTCTTC. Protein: CASSWGNEQFF.

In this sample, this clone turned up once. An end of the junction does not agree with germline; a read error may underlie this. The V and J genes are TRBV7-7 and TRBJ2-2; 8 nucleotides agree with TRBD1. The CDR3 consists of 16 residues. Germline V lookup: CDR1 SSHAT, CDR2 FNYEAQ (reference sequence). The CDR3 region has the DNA TGTGCTAGCAGCTTAGGTACCGGACAGGGAACCGGGGAGCTGTTTTTT. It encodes CASSLGTGQGTGELFF.

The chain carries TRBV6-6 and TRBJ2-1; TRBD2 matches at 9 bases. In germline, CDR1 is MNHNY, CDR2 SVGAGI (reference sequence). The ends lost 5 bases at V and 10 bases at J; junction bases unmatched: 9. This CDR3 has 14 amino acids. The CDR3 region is CASSSSGRGHEQFF. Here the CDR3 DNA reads TGTGCCAGCAGTAGTAGCGGGAGAGGGCACGAGCAGTTCTTC.

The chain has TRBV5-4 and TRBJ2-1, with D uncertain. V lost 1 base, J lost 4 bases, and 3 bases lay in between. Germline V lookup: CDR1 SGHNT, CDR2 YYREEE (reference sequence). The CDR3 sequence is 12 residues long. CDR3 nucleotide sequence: TGTGCCAGCAGCTTGTCTTACAATGAGCAGTTCTTC. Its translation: CASSLSYNEQFF.

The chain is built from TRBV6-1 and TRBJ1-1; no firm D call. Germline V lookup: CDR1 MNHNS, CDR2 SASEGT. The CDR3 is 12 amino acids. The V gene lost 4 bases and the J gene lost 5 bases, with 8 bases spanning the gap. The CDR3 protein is CASSAGRTEAFF. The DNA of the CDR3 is TGTGCCAGCAGTGCCGGCCGAACTGAAGCTTTCTTT.

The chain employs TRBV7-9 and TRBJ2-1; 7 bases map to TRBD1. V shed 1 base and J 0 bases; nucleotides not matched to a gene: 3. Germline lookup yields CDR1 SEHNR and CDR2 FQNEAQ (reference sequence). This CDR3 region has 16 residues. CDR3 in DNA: TGTGCCAGCAGCTTAGGGGACAGCAGCTCCTACAATGAGCAGTTCTTC. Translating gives CASSLGDSSSYNEQFF.

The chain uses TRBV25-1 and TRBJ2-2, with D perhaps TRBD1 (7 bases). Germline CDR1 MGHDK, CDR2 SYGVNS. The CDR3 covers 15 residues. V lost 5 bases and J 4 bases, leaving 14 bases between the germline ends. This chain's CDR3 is CASSPPGGRTGELFF. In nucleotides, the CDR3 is TGTGCCAGCAGTCCCCCAGGGGGGCGCACCGGGGAGCTGTTTTTT.

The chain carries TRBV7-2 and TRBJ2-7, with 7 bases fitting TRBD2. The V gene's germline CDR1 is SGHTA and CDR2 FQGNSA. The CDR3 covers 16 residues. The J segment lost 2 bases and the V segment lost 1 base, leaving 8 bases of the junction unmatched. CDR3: CASSLVGGGITYEQYF. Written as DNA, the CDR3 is TGTGCCAGCAGCTTAGTGGGGGGAGGGATTACCTACGAGCAGTACTTC.

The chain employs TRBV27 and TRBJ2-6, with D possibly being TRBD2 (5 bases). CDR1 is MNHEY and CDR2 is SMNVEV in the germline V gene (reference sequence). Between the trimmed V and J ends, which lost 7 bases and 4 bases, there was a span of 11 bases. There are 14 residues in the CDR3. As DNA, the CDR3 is TGTGCCAGCACGTTTGGAGGAGGGGCCAACGTCCTGACTTTC. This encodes CASTFGGGANVLTF.

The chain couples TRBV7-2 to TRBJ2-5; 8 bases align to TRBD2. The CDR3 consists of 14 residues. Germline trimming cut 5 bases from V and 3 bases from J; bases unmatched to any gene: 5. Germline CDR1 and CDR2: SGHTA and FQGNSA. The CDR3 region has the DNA TGTGCCAGCAGCCCTATAGCGGGGAAAGAGACCCAGTACTTC. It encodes CASSPIAGKETQYF.

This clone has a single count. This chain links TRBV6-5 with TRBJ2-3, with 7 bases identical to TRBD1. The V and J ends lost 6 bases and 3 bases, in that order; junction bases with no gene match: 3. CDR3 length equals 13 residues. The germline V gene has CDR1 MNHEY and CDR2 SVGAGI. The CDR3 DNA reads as TGTGCCAGCAGAGGGACAGCGACAGATACGCAGTATTTT. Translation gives CASRGTATDTQYF.

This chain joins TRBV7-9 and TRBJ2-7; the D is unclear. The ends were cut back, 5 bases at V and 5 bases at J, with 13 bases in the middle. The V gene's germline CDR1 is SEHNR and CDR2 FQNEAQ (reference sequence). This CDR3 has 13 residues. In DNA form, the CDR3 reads TGTGCCAGCAGCCAAAGATCCCACCACGAGCAGTACTTC. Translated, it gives CASSQRSHHEQYF.

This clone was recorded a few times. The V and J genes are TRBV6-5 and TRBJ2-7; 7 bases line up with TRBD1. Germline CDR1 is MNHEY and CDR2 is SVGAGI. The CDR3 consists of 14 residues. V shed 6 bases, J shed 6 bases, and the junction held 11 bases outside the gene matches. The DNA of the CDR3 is TGTGCCAGCAGGCCCAGTGACAGGGTAGCCGAGCAGTACTTC. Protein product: CASRPSDRVAEQYF.

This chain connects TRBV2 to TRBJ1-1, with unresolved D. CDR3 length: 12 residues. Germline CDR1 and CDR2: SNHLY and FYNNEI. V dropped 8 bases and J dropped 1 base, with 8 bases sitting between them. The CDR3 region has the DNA TGTGCCAGCTGCTTTACGAACACTGAAGCTTTCTTT. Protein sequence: CASCFTNTEAFF.

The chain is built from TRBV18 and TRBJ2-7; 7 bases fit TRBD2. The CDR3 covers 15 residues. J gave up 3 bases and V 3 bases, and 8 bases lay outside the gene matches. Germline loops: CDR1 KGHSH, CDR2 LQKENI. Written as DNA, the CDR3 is TGTGCCAGCTCACCCGGGACTTGGGGGGGCTACGAGCAGTACTTC. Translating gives CASSPGTWGGYEQYF. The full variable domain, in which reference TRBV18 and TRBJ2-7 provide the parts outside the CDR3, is NAGVMQNPRHLVRRRGQEARLRCSPMKGHSHVYWYRQLPEEGLKFMVYLQKENIIDESGMPKERFSAEFPKEGPSILRIQQVVRGDSAAYFCASSPGTWGGYEQYFGPGTRLTVT.